This T cell receptor beta chain derives from a study of blood T cell repertoires in COVID-19. The assay was immunoSEQ multiplex PCR, and TCRdb's table has in-frame clones only and misses some. The table records about 260,000 clones, around 90% of them present only once. The CDR3 length is 14 residues. The V and J ends lost 0 bases and 8 bases, in that order; junction bases with no gene match: 5. Germline V gives CDR1 SGHRS, CDR2 YFSETQ. Sequencing was done on a sample of PBMCs or T cells enriched from blood (not recorded which). This sequence was found in a middle-aged man who had been exposed to COVID-19. The J gene is TRBJ1-3, the V gene TRBV5-1; 7 nucleotides align to TRBD1. CDR3 protein: CASSLAQGLDTIYF. The CDR3, as DNA: TGCGCCAGCAGCTTGGCACAGGGGTTGGACACCATATATTTT.